The rows below give T cell receptor beta chains drawn from one sample of a study of blood T cells in healthy people across ages. A single record per CDR3 protein comes from TCRdb applying MiXCR to the 5' RACE reads. The table shows hundreds of thousands of distinct CDR3 sequences, with 62% occurring only once. Sequenced material: blood. The receptors derive from a man aged 25-45 years in good health. CDR3s include the opening cysteine and the closing phenylalanine or tryptophan. The D gene is left open where the match is weak. Where a row states a size, it is once, few, many or the class of an expanded clone; other rows omit it.

d_call j_call clone_size v_call cdr3_nt cdr3_aa
. TRBJ2-1 few TRBV20-1 TGCAGTGCTCGAGACGGGGTGGATCCATACAATGAGCAGTTCTTC CSARDGVDPYNEQFF
. TRBJ2-6 . TRBV5-6 TGTGCCAGCAGCGACGGACCTCGGGGGGCCAACGTCCTGACTTTC CASSDGPRGANVLTF
TRBD1 TRBJ2-7 few TRBV20-1 TGCAGTGCTTACGGACAGGGAAGTCGCGAGCAGTACTTC CSAYGQGSREQYF
. TRBJ2-7 . TRBV9 TGTGCCAGCAGCCCTCGGACAGACTACGAGCAGTACTTC CASSPRTDYEQYF
. TRBJ2-7 . TRBV13 TGTGCCAGCAGCTTAGGACTGCTCGAGCAGTACTTC CASSLGLLEQYF
. TRBJ1-5 . TRBV19 TGTGCCAGTAGTATAGTAGGAGCAGGGGCCGACAATCAGCCCCAGCATTTT CASSIVGAGADNQPQHF
TRBD2 TRBJ2-5 once TRBV12-3/TRBV12-4 TGTGCCAGCAGACGTGGCGGGGGGGGAGAAGAGACCCAGTACTTC CASRRGGGGEETQYF
. TRBJ2-2 few TRBV28 TGTGCCAGCAGTTTCGGTCATTCCCGTAACACCGGGGAGCTGTTTTTT CASSFGHSRNTGELFF
TRBD2 TRBJ2-1 . TRBV12-5 TGTGCTAGTGGTTCAGCGGGGGGGCAGAATGAGCAGTTCTTC CASGSAGGQNEQFF
. TRBJ1-6 . TRBV19 TGTGCCAGCGGGCCTTCCAATTCACCCCTCCACTTT CASGPSNSPLHF
TRBD1 TRBJ2-1 . TRBV2 TGTGCCAGCAGTCCTCCGGCACCGACGCAGGGGGCGCATGGAGAGACCCAGTTCTTC CASSPPAPTQGAHGETQFF
. TRBJ1-5 . TRBV4-2 TGTGCCAGCAGCCAAGAACCCGGTCTTTGGAGGGATAATCAGCCCCAGCATTTT CASSQEPGLWRDNQPQHF
. TRBJ2-7 . TRBV28 TGTGCCAGCACGACCAAGTGGGTCCTGCCGCCCTACGAGCAGTACTTC CASTTKWVLPPYEQYF
TRBD2 TRBJ2-7 . TRBV10-3 TGTGCCATCAGAGGTGACCCGGGACTAGCGGGGGCATCCTACGAGCAGTACTTC CAIRGDPGLAGASYEQYF
. TRBJ2-7 . TRBV7-8 TGTGCCAGCAGCGTAGTAGGGACCTACGAGCAGTACTTC CASSVVGTYEQYF
. TRBJ2-7 . TRBV29-1 TGCAGTATAACGGGGGTCAGGTACAATGAGCAGTACTTC CSITGVRYNEQYF
. TRBJ2-5 . TRBV5-6 TGTGCCAGCAGCTTGGGGGATAGAGTGGGAGAGACCCAGTACTTC CASSLGDRVGETQYF
. TRBJ2-1 . TRBV30 TGTGCCTGGAAGAGATCCCCGGTCGACAATGAGCAGTTCTTC CAWKRSPVDNEQFF
. TRBJ2-4 . TRBV18 TGTGCCAGCTCCCTGGGGGGCGCGTTCTCCGACATTCAGTACTTC CASSLGGAFSDIQYF
TRBD1 TRBJ1-5 . TRBV20-1 TGCAGTGCTAAGGACAGGAGCTCCAATCAGCCCCAGCATTTT CSAKDRSSNQPQHF
TRBD2 TRBJ2-1 . TRBV4-3 TGCGCCAGCAGCCAAGCTAGCGGGGGGGCTCTCAATGAGCAGTTCTTC CASSQASGGALNEQFF
TRBD1 TRBJ1-2 . TRBV6-6 TGTGCCAGCAGTTACCAGACAGGGAGCTACACCTTC CASSYQTGSYTF
. TRBJ2-1 . TRBV5-6 TGTGCCAGCAGCTTGGGGGCAGGGTATTATGAGCAGTTCTTC CASSLGAGYYEQFF
. TRBJ2-3 . TRBV27 TGTGCCAGCCAGGACGGTAGCACAGATACGCAGTATTTT CASQDGSTDTQYF
TRBD1 TRBJ2-3 . TRBV2 TGTGCCAGCGGGACAGAGAGCACAGATACGCAGTATTTT CASGTESTDTQYF
TRBD1 TRBJ1-2 few TRBV6-6 TGTGCCAGCAGTTACGAACAGGGGGGCTACACCTTC CASSYEQGGYTF
TRBD2 TRBJ2-5 . TRBV27 TGTGCCAGCACTAGCGGGGAGCAAGAGACCCAGTACTTC CASTSGEQETQYF
. TRBJ2-7 few TRBV28 TGTGCCAGCCTTAAAAGCTACGAGCAGTACTTC CASLKSYEQYF
TRBD1 TRBJ2-5 few TRBV6-2/TRBV6-3 TGTGCCAGCAGTTACTCGTCCGGACAGGGAGGCGAGACCCAGTACTTC CASSYSSGQGGETQYF
. TRBJ2-7 . TRBV10-3 TGTGCCATCTGGTCGGGGCCAGGTCCCTACGAGCAGTACTTC CAIWSGPGPYEQYF
TRBD2 TRBJ2-1 . TRBV30 TGTGCCTGGAGTAAGACCCCTAGCGGGGGTTCCAATGAGCAGTTCTTC CAWSKTPSGGSNEQFF
TRBD2 TRBJ2-7 many TRBV7-2 TGTGCCAGCAGCTTTAGCGGGGGGTCCTACGAGCAGTACTTC CASSFSGGSYEQYF
TRBD1 TRBJ1-2 . TRBV6-5 TGTGCCAGCAGTTACTTAATAACCGGGACAGGGGTCGGCGGCTACACTTTC CASSYLITGTGVGGYTF
. TRBJ2-5 few TRBV6-5 TGTGCCAGCGGCGGAGGGGAGCAGTACTTC CASGGGEQYF
. TRBJ2-6 few TRBV6-2/TRBV6-3 TGTGCCAGCAGTCCTACAGGGTACTCTGGGGCCAACGTCCTGACTTTC CASSPTGYSGANVLTF
TRBD2 TRBJ2-1 few TRBV12-3/TRBV12-4 TGTGCCAGCAGTCCTGGGACTAGCGAGTACAATGAGCAGTTCTTC CASSPGTSEYNEQFF
TRBD2 TRBJ2-7 . TRBV28 TGTGCCAGCAGCCCCCTGGGACGGGGGGCCTACGAGCAGTACTTC CASSPLGRGAYEQYF
TRBD1 TRBJ2-7 . TRBV12-3/TRBV12-4 TGTGCCAGCAGTTTAGTAAGGGACAGGGGGAACGAGCAGTACTTC CASSLVRDRGNEQYF
. TRBJ1-1 few TRBV25-1 TGTGCCAGCAGTGGTATGGGAGGGTTCAGCGCAGCTTTCTTT CASSGMGGFSAAFF
. TRBJ1-2 few TRBV29-1 TGCAGCGCTGTGGTGGTAGAGAACTATGGCTACACCTTC CSAVVVENYGYTF
. TRBJ2-1 few TRBV7-2 TGTGCCAGCAATTTCGGAGGGGCCTACAATGAGCAGTTCTTC CASNFGGAYNEQFF
TRBD1 TRBJ2-7 few TRBV9 TGTGCCAGCAGCGCTCAGGGGGCGGGGGAGCAGTACTTC CASSAQGAGEQYF
TRBD2 TRBJ2-3 few TRBV27 TGTGCCAGCAGTTGGAGCGGGGGTAGCACAGATACGCAGTATTTT CASSWSGGSTDTQYF
TRBD2 TRBJ2-5 . TRBV27 TGTGCCAGCAGTTTCCTAGCGGGGGGGCTTGGTGGGACCCAGTACTTC CASSFLAGGLGGTQYF
. TRBJ2-7 few TRBV12-3/TRBV12-4 TGTGCCAGCAGTTCAACAGGGCTATTCTACGAGCAGTACTTC CASSSTGLFYEQYF
. TRBJ2-5 . TRBV9 TGTGCCAGCAGCGTAGATGGGCAGTACCAAGAGACCCAGTACTTC CASSVDGQYQETQYF
. TRBJ2-5 . TRBV7-2 TGTGCCAGCAGCTTCTCGAGTGAAGAAACCCAGTACTTC CASSFSSEETQYF
. TRBJ2-5 . TRBV29-1 TGCAGCGTTGAAGAGTGGGAGTCTCGGTTCCAAGAGACCCAGTACTTC CSVEEWESRFQETQYF
. TRBJ2-7 . TRBV4-3 TGCGCCAGCAGCCAAGAAGTACCGCAGGGGACTCGTAGGCAGTACTTC CASSQEVPQGTRRQYF
. TRBJ2-3 . TRBV29-1 TGCAGCGTTGAGGGAAATACGCAGTATTTT CSVEGNTQYF
. TRBJ2-7 . TRBV2 TGTGCCAGCAGAACAGGGTCGGTAAACGAGCAGTACTTC CASRTGSVNEQYF
TRBD2 TRBJ2-3 few TRBV6-2/TRBV6-3 TGTGCCAGCAGCCCTGGACTAGCGGGGGCGTCATTCACAGATACGCAGTATTTT CASSPGLAGASFTDTQYF
TRBD2 TRBJ2-7 . TRBV12-3/TRBV12-4 TGTGCCAGCAGCCGGGAAAGTGGGACTAGTCCCTACGAGCAGTACTTC CASSRESGTSPYEQYF
. TRBJ2-7 . TRBV28 TGTGCCAGCAAGGAAGACCTGCAGGCCGAGCAGTACTTC CASKEDLQAEQYF
. TRBJ2-5 once TRBV29-1 TGCAGCTTCTCTTTTAATCACGAGACCCAGTACTTC CSFSFNHETQYF
TRBD2 TRBJ2-3 . TRBV7-8 TGTGCCAGCAGTTGGACTAGCGGGGTCTCAGATACGCAGTATTTT CASSWTSGVSDTQYF
TRBD2 TRBJ2-1 . TRBV9 TGTGCCAGTGATGCGGGAGCCCGGGACAATGAGCAGTTCTTC CASDAGARDNEQFF
. TRBJ2-1 once TRBV20-1 TGCAGTGCTTACCTAGCGTCTAGCTCCTACAATGAGCAGTTCTTC CSAYLASSSYNEQFF
. TRBJ1-2 few TRBV3-1 TGTGCCACCGCAGGGGCGAGAGGCTATGGCTACACCTTC CATAGARGYGYTF
TRBD2 TRBJ2-1 . TRBV29-1 TGCAGCGTTGAAAGATTCGGTCTGGCTAGCGGGGGGGCCAGGTCCTACAATGAGCAGTTCTTC CSVERFGLASGGARSYNEQFF